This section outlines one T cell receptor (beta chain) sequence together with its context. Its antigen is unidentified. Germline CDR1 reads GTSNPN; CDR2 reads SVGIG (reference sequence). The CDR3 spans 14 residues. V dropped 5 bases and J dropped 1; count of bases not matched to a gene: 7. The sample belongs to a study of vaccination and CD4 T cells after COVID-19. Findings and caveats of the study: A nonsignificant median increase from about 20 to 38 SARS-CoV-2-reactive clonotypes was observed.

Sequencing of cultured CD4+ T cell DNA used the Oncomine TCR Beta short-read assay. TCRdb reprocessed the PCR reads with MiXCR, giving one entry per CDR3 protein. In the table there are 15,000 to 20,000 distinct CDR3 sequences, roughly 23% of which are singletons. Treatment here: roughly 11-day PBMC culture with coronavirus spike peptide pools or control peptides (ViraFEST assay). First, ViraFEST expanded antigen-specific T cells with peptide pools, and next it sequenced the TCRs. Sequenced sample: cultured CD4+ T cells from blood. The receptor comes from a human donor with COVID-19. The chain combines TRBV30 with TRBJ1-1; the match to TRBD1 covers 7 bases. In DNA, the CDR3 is TGTGCCTGGTCTAACAGGGGAGGGAACACTGAAGCTTTCTTT. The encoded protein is CAWSNRGGNTEAFF.